This T cell receptor beta chain derives from a study of identical twins. In TCRdb, the 5' RACE reads were re-called with MiXCR into one record per CDR3 protein. This sample has about 790,000 distinct CDR3 sequences; 15% to 20% occur once, and the top ten carry approximately 14%. CDR1 is MNHNS, CDR2 SASEGT, per germline. Germline trimming cut 6 bases from V and 7 bases from J; bases unmatched to any gene: 16. The CDR3 extends over 16 amino acids. This clonotype came up a few times. The data also belong to a second study, concerning T cells expressing NK-cell markers.

This receptor was obtained from a woman between 18 and 30 years old in good health. The source material was PBMCs. This chain connects TRBV6-1 to TRBJ2-7, with 9 nucleotides matching TRBD2. The CDR3 nucleotides read TGTGCCAGCAGCACCGGGTATAGCGGGAGTGGTGAGGAGCAGTACTTC. It encodes CASSTGYSGSGEEQYF.